The 15 T cell receptor beta chains below were found in one sample sequenced in a study of OX40 agonist ivuxolimab in advanced cancers. The receptor library was made with the immunoSEQ multiplex PCR assay. TCRdb took this table from immuneACCESS and kept in-frame rearrangements with V and J called. Such tables lack part of the clones; where checked against another copy, unresolved V genes explain under half of the gap, and the rest is unexplained. The sample table holds approximately 60,000 clones, of which roughly 90% were seen once. 0.55% to 0.8% of the sample is in the top ten clones. Sample: CD4+ or CD8+ T cells sorted from blood, taken in a trial of the OX40 agonist ivuxolimab. The receptors shown here come from an adult with an advanced solid tumor such as melanoma, head and neck, liver or kidney cancer.

The rearrangement uses TRBV12-1 and TRBJ1-1. TRBV12-1 counts as a pseudogene. The CDR3 is made up of 14 amino acids. CDR3 loop: CASSFGLMNTEAFF. The CDR3, as DNA: TGTGCCAGCAGCTTTGGACTCATGAACACTGAAGCTTTCTTT.

V is TRBV7-6 and J is TRBJ2-1, with unresolved D. Looked up from germline, CDR1 is SGHVS and CDR2 is FNYEAQ. This CDR3 is built from 14 residues. Trimming pared 1 base from V and 5 bases from J, leaving 9 bases between. The CDR3 loop is CASSLVRSNNEQFF. The CDR3 region has the DNA TGTGCCAGCAGCTTAGTTAGGAGCAACAATGAGCAGTTCTTC.

The CDR3 DNA follows: TGCGCCAGCAGTTCCGGAATAATAGCGGGGGGTTCCGAGCAGTACTTC. Amino acid sequence: CASSSGIIAGGSEQYF. This sequence joins TRBV5-1 and TRBJ2-7; 10 nucleotides line up with TRBD2. The CDR3 length is 16 residues. Germline V gene lookup returns CDR1 SGHRS and CDR2 YFSETQ. The J segment lost 6 bases and the V segment lost 5 bases, leaving 14 bases of the junction unmatched.

V and J are TRBV27 and TRBJ2-1, with D uncertain. The CDR3 runs 14 residues. Between the trimmed V and J ends, which lost 4 bases and 7 bases, there was a span of 14 bases. The germline CDR1 and CDR2 sequences are MNHEY and SMNVEV (reference sequence). DNA for the CDR3: TGTGCCAGCAGTTCCTGGCGGAATACAAATGAGCAGTTCTTC. Amino acids: CASSSWRNTNEQFF.

The chain recombines TRBV30 with TRBJ2-5, with 7 nucleotides matching TRBD1. Trimming removed 5 bases from V and 5 bases from J; junction bases left unmatched: 8. CDR3 length: 13 amino acids. Germline V gives CDR1 GTSNPN, CDR2 SVGIG (reference sequence). CDR3 DNA sequence: TGTGCCTGGGATCAAGGGGGCGCTGAGACCCAGTACTTC. Its protein is CAWDQGGAETQYF.

The V and J genes are TRBV7-2 and TRBJ2-5; no definite D call. The CDR3 has 15 amino acids. Trimming pared 0 bases from V and 2 bases from J, leaving 10 bases between. From germline, CDR1 is SGHTA and CDR2 FQGNSA. The CDR3 protein is CASSLAVHGQETQYF. In DNA, the CDR3 is TGTGCCAGCAGCTTAGCTGTCCACGGGCAAGAGACCCAGTACTTC. Full variable domain (outside the CDR3, taken from reference TRBV7-2 and TRBJ2-5): GAGVSQSPSNKVTEKGKDVELRCDPISGHTALYWYRQSLGQGLEFLIYFQGNSAPDKSGLPSDRFSAERTGGSVSTLTIQRTQQEDSAVYLCASSLAVHGQETQYFGPGTRLLVL.

The table lists this clone with a few counts. The V call is TRBV18, the J call TRBJ2-6, with 9 bases matching TRBD1. Germline V CDR1 and CDR2: KGHSH, LQKENI. V lost 3 bases, J lost 2 bases, and 8 bases stayed unmatched. CDR3 length: 18 residues. The CDR3 DNA is TGTGCCAGCTCACCCCGACAGGGGGGTTTAACTGGGGCCAACGTCCTGACTTTC. Protein: CASSPRQGGLTGANVLTF.

This rearrangement joins TRBV6-6 to TRBJ2-5; D is perhaps TRBD1 or TRBD2 (5 bases each). CDR3 length: 16 amino acids. V was pared by 0 bases and J by 7 bases, with 18 bases between. The germline V gene has CDR1 MNHNY and CDR2 SVGAGI (reference sequence). The CDR3 spells CASSYSGSRDRGTQYF. CDR3 nucleotides: TGTGCCAGCAGTTACTCTGGGTCCAGGGATCGGGGGACCCAGTACTTC.

The rearrangement joins TRBV5-1 to TRBJ1-1; a weak D match, TRBD1 (5 bases). This CDR3 spans 14 amino acids. Germline CDR1 and CDR2: SGHRS and YFSETQ. Trimming took 0 bases from V and 2 from J, leaving 8 bases between them. The CDR3 sequence is CASSLAGGNTEAFF. The CDR3 coding sequence is TGCGCCAGCAGCTTGGCCGGGGGAAACACTGAAGCTTTCTTT.

V usage is TRBV19 and J usage is TRBJ1-3, with TRBD1 as a possible D gene (5 bases). Trimming removed 5 bases at V and 2 bases at J, with 7 bases between. The CDR3 extends over 13 amino acids. From germline, CDR1 is LNHDA and CDR2 SQIVND (reference sequence). The CDR3 DNA follows: TGTGCCAGTAGTTTGGGGCCTGGAAACACCATATATTTT. Residues: CASSLGPGNTIYF. Full variable domain (outside the CDR3, taken from reference TRBV19 and TRBJ1-3): DGGITQSPKYLFRKEGQNVTLSCEQNLNHDAMYWYRQDPGQGLRLIYYSQIVNDFQKGDIAEGYSVSREKKESFPLTVTSAQKNPTAFYLCASSLGPGNTIYFGEGSWLTVV.

This clone was counted a single time. DNA for the CDR3: TGTGCCATCAGTTCCGGGTCCCCGTCGGGTTACACTGAAGCTTTCTTT. Protein sequence: CAISSGSPSGYTEAFF. The V call is TRBV10-3, the J call TRBJ1-1; D uncertain. Trimming removed 5 bases from V and 3 bases from J, with 19 bases in between. The V gene's germline CDR1 is ENHRY and CDR2 SYGVKD. The CDR3 totals 16 residues.

The chain links TRBV5-6 to TRBJ1-6, with D possibly being TRBD1 (6 bases). V was clipped by 3 bases and J by 0 bases, with 10 bases between them. The CDR3 is 16 residues long. In germline, CDR1 is SGHDT, CDR2 YYEEEE. The CDR3 nucleotides read TGTGCCAGCAGCTCGGACAGAAGCTCCTATAATTCACCCCTCCACTTT. Translation gives CASSSDRSSYNSPLHF.

The chain joins TRBV30 to TRBJ2-1, with 7 positions matching TRBD1. Germline V lookup: CDR1 GTSNPN, CDR2 SVGIG (reference sequence). The trim removed 3 bases at V and 1 base at J, leaving 9 bases unmatched. This CDR3 comprises 16 residues. The CDR3 nucleotides read TGTGCCTGGAGGTCCCTGGCAGGGGGTTCCTACAATGAGCAGTTCTTC. This encodes CAWRSLAGGSYNEQFF.

This clone showed up just a few times. J is TRBJ1-1 and V is TRBV9; TRBD1 matches 7 bases. J was trimmed by 1 base and V by 2 bases; bases with no gene match: 5. This CDR3 region has 15 residues. Germline lookup yields CDR1 SGDLS and CDR2 YYNGEE. The CDR3 DNA is TGTGCCAGCAGCGTGGCCGGGACAGCGAACACTGAAGCTTTCTTT. It yields the protein CASSVAGTANTEAFF.

This sequence joins TRBV27 and TRBJ1-3, with D unresolved. V was shortened by 4 bases and J by 0 bases, with 7 bases between the two germline ends. The CDR3 spans 14 residues. Germline V CDR1 and CDR2: MNHEY, SMNVEV (reference sequence). This CDR3 is CASSSPASGNTIYF. The CDR3 bases are TGTGCCAGCAGTTCCCCGGCCTCTGGAAACACCATATATTTT.